Given below is one TCR beta chain in context. This sample is part of a study of blood T cell repertoires in COVID-19. Only in-frame clones appear in the TCRdb table, and some are missing; sequencing was by immunoSEQ multiplex PCR. This table holds a few hundred thousand clones, roughly four fifths found once. This CDR3 is built from 15 residues. The trim removed 3 bases at V and 7 bases at J, leaving 10 bases unmatched. The germline V gene encodes CDR1 SGHRS and CDR2 YFSETQ. This clonotype originated in a person aged 70 to 85 with COVID-19, enrolled during active disease. This sequence joins TRBV5-1 and TRBJ1-3, with 7 bases fitting TRBD1. Material: peripheral blood. This CDR3 reads CASSSVGTARNTIYF. In DNA, the CDR3 is TGCGCCAGCAGCTCTGTCGGGACAGCGCGGAACACCATATATTTT.